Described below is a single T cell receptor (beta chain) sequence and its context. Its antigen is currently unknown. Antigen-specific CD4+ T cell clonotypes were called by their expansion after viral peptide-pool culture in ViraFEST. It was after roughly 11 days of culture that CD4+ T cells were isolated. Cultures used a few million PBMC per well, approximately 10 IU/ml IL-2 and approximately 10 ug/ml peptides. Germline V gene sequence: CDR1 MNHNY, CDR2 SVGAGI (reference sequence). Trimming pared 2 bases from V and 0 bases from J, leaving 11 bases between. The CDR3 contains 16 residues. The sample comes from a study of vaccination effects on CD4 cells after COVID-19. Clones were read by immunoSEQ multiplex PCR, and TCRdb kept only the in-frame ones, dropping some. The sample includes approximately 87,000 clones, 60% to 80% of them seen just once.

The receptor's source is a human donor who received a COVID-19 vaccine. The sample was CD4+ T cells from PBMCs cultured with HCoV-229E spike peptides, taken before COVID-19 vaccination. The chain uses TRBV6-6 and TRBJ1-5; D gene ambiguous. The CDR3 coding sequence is TGTGCCAGCAGTTACGAGGTTCTATATAGCAATCAGCCCCAGCATTTT. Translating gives CASSYEVLYSNQPQHF.